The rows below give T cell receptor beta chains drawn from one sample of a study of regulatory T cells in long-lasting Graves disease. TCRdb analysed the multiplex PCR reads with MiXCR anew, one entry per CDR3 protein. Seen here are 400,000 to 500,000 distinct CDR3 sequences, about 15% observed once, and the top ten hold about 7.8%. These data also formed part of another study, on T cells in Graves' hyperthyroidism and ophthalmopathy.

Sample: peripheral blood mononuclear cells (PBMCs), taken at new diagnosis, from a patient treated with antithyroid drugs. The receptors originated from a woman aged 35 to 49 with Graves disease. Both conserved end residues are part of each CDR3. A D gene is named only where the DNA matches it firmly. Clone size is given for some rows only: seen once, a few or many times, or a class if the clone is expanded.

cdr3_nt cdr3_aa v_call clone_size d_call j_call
TGCGCCAGCAGCCCGGGGGCGCGAGGCACAGATACGCAGTATTTT CASSPGARGTDTQYF TRBV4-1 few - TRBJ2-3
TGCGCCAGCATCTTGGGGGGACTAGCGGGCCTCAATGAGCAGTTCTTC CASILGGLAGLNEQFF TRBV5-1 - TRBD2 TRBJ2-1
TGTGCTAGTGGTTACGGGGGAGCCAAAAACATTCAGTACTTC CASGYGGAKNIQYF TRBV12-5 many - TRBJ2-4
TGTGCCAGCAGTGAATGGGGGACAGGGGCTGAGGCCAACGTCCTGACTTTC CASSEWGTGAEANVLTF TRBV25-1 few TRBD1 TRBJ2-6
TGTGCCAGCAGTTTTATGCAGGGGATGAACACTGAAGCTTTCTTT CASSFMQGMNTEAFF TRBV28 many - TRBJ1-1
TGCAGCGTTGAAAGCCGGGGACTACGCGAGCAGTACTTC CSVESRGLREQYF TRBV29-1 many TRBD2 TRBJ2-7
TGTGCCATCAGGGTGGACATCAATCAGCCCCAGCATTTT CAIRVDINQPQHF TRBV10-3 - - TRBJ1-5
TGTGCCAGCAGTCTAATTAGCGGACAAGAGACCCAGTACTTC CASSLISGQETQYF TRBV28 many - TRBJ2-5
TGCAGCGTTGTTGTTGATAGCTCCTACAATGAGCAGTTCTTC CSVVVDSSYNEQFF TRBV29-1 - - TRBJ2-1
TGTGCCAGCAGCCAAGCGACGGGACAGGGGAAAGCTTTCTTT CASSQATGQGKAFF TRBV3-1 - TRBD1 TRBJ1-1
TGTGCTAGTGGTTCGTTAGCGGGAGGGGATGAGCAGTTCTTC CASGSLAGGDEQFF TRBV12-5 many TRBD2 TRBJ2-1
TGTGCCAGCAGCGCTAGGGGGACAGGAGTTTTGGGCTACACCTTC CASSARGTGVLGYTF TRBV9 - TRBD1 TRBJ1-2
TGTGCCAGCAGTTTACACGGGGGCCTCTACGAGCAGTACTTC CASSLHGGLYEQYF TRBV28 - - TRBJ2-7
TGTGCCAGCAGTGGCCTAGACTACTACGAGCAGTACTTC CASSGLDYYEQYF TRBV6-1 many - TRBJ2-7
TGTGCCAGGGGACCCCAGACAGGACGGCCTAATTCACCCCTCCACTTT CARGPQTGRPNSPLHF TRBV12-3/TRBV12-4 many - TRBJ1-6
TGCAGCGTTCAACCAGGGGGCAGGACTGAAGCTTTCTTT CSVQPGGRTEAFF TRBV29-1 - TRBD1 TRBJ1-1
TGTGCCAGCCGGGCCATCCTGGGGGAGCAGTACTTC CASRAILGEQYF TRBV2 many - TRBJ2-7
TGTGCCAGCAGTTTGTTCAGGGGAAACACCATATATTTT CASSLFRGNTIYF TRBV12-3/TRBV12-4 - - TRBJ1-3
TGTGCCTGGGCCATCGGGAGGGGCACCGGGGAGCTGTTTTTT CAWAIGRGTGELFF TRBV30 many TRBD2 TRBJ2-2
TGTGCCAGCAGCTTAATCCCCTCAGGGGCTACAGATACGCAGTATTTT CASSLIPSGATDTQYF TRBV7-3 many - TRBJ2-3
TGTGCCACCAGCGGGGGGGGTAACCAAGAGACCCAGTACTTC CATSGGGNQETQYF TRBV15 many TRBD2 TRBJ2-5
TGTGCCAGCAGTATAGGGCTAGCGGGACCCGGGGAGCTGTTTTTT CASSIGLAGPGELFF TRBV6-1 - TRBD2 TRBJ2-2
TGTGCCAGCAGTTTAGCCGGGACAGGGGGATGGGGCGTCACCGGGGAGCTGTTTTTT CASSLAGTGGWGVTGELFF TRBV27 many TRBD1 TRBJ2-2